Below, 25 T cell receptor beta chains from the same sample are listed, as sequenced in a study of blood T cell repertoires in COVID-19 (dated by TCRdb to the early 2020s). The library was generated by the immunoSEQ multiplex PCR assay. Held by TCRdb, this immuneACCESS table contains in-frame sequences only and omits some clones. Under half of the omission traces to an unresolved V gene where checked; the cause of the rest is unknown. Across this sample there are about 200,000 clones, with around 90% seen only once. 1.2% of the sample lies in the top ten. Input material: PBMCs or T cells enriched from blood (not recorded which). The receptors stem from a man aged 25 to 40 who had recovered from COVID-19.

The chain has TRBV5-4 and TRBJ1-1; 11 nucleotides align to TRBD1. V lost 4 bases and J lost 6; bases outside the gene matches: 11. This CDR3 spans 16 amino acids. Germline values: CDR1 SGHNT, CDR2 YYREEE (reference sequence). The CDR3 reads CASSQEAGQGEAEAFF. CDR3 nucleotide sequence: TGTGCCAGCAGCCAAGAAGCGGGACAGGGGGAGGCTGAAGCTTTCTTT.

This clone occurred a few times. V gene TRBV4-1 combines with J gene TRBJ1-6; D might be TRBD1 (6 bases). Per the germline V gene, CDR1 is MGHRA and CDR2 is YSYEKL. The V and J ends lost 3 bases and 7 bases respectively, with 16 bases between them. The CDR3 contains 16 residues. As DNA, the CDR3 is TGCGCCAGCAGCCACGGCAAAAAGAGGGGGAATTCACCCCTCCACTTT. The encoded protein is CASSHGKKRGNSPLHF.

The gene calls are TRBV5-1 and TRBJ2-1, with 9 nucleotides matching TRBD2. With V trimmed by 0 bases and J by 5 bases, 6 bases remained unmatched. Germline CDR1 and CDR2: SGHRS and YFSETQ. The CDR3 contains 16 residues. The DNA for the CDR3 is TGCGCCAGCAGCTTGGGGGCGCTAGCGGGAAACAATGAGCAGTTCTTC. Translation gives CASSLGALAGNNEQFF.

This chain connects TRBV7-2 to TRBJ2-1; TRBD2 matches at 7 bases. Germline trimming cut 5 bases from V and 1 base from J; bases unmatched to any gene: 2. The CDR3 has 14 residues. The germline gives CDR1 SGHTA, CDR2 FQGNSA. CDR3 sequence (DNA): TGTGCCAGCAGCGTCGGGGGGTCCTACAATGAGCAGTTCTTC. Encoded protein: CASSVGGSYNEQFF.

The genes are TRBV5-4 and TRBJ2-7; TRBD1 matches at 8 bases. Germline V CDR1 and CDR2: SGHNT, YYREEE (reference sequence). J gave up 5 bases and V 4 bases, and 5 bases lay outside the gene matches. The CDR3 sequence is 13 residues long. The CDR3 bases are TGTGCCAGCAGCGACTCGGACAGGGACGAGCAGTACTTC. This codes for CASSDSDRDEQYF.

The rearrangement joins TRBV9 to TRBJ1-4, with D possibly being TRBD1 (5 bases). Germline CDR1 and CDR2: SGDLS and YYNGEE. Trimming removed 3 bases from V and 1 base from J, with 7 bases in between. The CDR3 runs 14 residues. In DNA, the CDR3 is TGTGCCAGCAGCGCGGGGGGAACTAATGAAAAACTGTTTTTT. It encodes CASSAGGTNEKLFF.

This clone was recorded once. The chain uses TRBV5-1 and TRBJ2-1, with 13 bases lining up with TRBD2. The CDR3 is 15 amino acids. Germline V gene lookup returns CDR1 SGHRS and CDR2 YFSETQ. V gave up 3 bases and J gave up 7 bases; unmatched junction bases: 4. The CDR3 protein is CASSYGTSGKNEQFF. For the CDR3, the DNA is TGCGCCAGCAGCTACGGGACTAGCGGGAAGAATGAGCAGTTCTTC.

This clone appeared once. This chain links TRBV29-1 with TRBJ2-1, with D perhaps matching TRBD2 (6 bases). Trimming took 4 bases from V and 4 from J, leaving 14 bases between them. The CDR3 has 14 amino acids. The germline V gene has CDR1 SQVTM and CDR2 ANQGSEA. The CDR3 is CSVAGVVLYNEQFF. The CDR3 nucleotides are TGCAGCGTTGCGGGGGTCGTACTTTACAATGAGCAGTTCTTC.

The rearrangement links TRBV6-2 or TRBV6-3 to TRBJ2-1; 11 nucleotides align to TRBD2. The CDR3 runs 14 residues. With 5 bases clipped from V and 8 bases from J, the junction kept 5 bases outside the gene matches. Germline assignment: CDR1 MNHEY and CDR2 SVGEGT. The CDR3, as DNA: TGTGCCAGCAGTAGGACTAGCGGGTTCCATGAGCAGTTCTTC. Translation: CASSRTSGFHEQFF.

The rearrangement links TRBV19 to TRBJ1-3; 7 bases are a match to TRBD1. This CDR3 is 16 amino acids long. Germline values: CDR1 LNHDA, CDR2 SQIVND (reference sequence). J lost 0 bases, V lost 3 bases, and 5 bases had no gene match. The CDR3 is CASSIDGDSSGNTIYF. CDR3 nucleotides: TGTGCCAGTAGTATTGATGGGGACAGCTCTGGAAACACCATATATTTT.

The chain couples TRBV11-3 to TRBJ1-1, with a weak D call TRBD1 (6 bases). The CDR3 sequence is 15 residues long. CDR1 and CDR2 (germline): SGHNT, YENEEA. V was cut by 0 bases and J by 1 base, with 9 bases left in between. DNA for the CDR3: TGTGCCAGCAGCTTAGATGGGACACAGAACACTGAAGCTTTCTTT. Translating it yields CASSLDGTQNTEAFF.

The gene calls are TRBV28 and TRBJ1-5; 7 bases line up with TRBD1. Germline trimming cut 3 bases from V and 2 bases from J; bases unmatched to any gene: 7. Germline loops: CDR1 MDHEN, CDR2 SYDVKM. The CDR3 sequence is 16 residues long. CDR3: CASSFLDRAGNQPQHF. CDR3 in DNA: TGTGCCAGCAGTTTCTTAGACAGGGCGGGCAATCAGCCCCAGCATTTT.

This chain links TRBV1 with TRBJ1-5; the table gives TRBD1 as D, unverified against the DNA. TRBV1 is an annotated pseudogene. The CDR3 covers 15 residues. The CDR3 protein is CTSSPRDRARQPQHF. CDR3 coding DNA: TGCACCAGCAGCCCCCGGGACAGGGCGCGTCAGCCCCAGCATTTT.

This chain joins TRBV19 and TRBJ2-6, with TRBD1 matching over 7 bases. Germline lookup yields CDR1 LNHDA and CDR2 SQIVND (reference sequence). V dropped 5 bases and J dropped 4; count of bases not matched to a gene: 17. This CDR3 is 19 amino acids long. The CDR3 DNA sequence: TGTGCCAGTAGTGTTCGACAGGGCTCCGGCCTTCTGGGGGCCAACGTCCTGACTTTC. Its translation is CASSVRQGSGLLGANVLTF. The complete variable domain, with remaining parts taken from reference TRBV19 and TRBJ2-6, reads DGGITQSPKYLFRKEGQNVTLSCEQNLNHDAMYWYRQDPGQGLRLIYYSQIVNDFQKGDIAEGYSVSREKKESFPLTVTSAQKNPTAFYLCASSVRQGSGLLGANVLTFGAGSRLTVL.

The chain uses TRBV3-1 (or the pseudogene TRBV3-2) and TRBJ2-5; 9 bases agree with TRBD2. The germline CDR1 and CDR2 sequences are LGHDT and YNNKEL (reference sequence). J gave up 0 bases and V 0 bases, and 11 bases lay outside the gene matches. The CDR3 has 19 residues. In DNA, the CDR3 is TGTGCCAGCAGCCAAGATAGGAAGGGCCTAGCGGGGTACCAAGAGACCCAGTACTTC. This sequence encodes CASSQDRKGLAGYQETQYF.

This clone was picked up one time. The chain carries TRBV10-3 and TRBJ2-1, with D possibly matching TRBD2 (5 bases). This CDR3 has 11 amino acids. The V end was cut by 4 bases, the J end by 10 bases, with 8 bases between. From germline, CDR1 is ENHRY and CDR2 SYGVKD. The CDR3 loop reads CAISVKREQFF. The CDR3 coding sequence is TGTGCCATCAGTGTTAAGCGGGAGCAGTTCTTC.

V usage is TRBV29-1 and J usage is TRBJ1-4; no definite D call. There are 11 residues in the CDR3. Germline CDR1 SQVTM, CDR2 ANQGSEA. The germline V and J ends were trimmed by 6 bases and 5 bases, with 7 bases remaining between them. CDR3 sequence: CSVPSNEKLFF. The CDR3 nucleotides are TGCAGCGTCCCTTCGAATGAAAAACTGTTTTTT.

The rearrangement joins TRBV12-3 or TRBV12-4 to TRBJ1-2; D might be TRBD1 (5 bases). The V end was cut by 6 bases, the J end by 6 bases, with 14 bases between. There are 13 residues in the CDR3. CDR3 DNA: TGTGCCAGCAGGGCAGACGGAGGGGATGGCTACACCTTC. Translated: CASRADGGDGYTF.

CDR3 loop: CASSEQGAAGNTIYF. The CDR3 bases are TGTGCCAGCAGTGAGCAGGGGGCGGCTGGAAACACCATATATTTT. J is TRBJ1-3 and V is TRBV2; 8 bases line up with TRBD1. The V and J ends lost 3 bases and 2 bases, in that order; junction bases with no gene match: 3. This CDR3 has 15 amino acids. Per the germline V gene, CDR1 is SNHLY and CDR2 is FYNNEI.

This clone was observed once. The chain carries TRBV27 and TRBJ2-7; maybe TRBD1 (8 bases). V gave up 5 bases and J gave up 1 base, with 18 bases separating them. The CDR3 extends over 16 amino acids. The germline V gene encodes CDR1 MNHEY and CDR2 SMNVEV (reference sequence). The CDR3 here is CASSPFYRGGSYEQYF. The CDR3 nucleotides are TGTGCCAGCAGTCCCTTCTACAGGGGGGGATCCTACGAGCAGTACTTC.

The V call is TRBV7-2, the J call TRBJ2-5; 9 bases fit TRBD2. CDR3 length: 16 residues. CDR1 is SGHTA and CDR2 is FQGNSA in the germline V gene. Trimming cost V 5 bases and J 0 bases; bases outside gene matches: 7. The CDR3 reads CASSPLLAGYQETQYF. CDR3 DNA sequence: TGTGCCAGCAGCCCCCTCCTAGCGGGGTACCAAGAGACCCAGTACTTC.

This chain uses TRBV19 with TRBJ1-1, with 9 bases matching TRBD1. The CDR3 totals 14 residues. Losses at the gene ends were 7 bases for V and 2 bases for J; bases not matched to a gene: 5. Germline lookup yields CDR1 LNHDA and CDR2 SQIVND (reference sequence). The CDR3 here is CASTMGQGNTEAFF. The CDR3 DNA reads TGTGCCAGTACCATGGGACAGGGAAACACTGAAGCTTTCTTT.

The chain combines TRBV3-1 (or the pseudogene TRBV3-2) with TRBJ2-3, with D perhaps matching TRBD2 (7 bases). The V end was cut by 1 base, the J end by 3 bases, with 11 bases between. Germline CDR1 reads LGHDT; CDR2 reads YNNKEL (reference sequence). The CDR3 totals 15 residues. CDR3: CASSQGGRGTDTQYF. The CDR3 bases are TGTGCCAGCAGCCAAGGGGGGAGGGGGACAGATACGCAGTATTTT.

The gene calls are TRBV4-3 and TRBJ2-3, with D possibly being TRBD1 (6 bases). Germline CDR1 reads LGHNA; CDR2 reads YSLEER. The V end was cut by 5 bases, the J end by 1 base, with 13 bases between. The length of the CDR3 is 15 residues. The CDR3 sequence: CASSNRATGTDTQYF. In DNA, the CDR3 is TGCGCCAGCAGCAACAGGGCGACGGGCACAGATACGCAGTATTTT.

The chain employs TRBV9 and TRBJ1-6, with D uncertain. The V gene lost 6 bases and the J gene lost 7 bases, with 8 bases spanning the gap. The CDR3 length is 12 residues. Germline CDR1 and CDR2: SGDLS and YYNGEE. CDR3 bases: TGTGCCAGCAACGTGGGCAATTCACCCCTCCACTTT. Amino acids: CASNVGNSPLHF. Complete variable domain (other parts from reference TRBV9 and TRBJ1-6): DSGVTQTPKHLITATGQRVTLRCSPRSGDLSVYWYQQSLDQGLQFLIQYYNGEERAKGNILERFSAQQFPDLHSELNLSSLELGDSALYFCASNVGNSPLHFGNGTRLTVT.